What follows is one T cell receptor (beta chain) and its context. The data were taken from a study of identical twins. The CDR3 runs to 18 residues. A single record per CDR3 protein comes from TCRdb applying MiXCR to the 5' RACE reads. This repertoire shows fewer than 350,000 distinct CDR3 sequences, 6.5% to 9.5% found once; its top ten account for around 2.1%. This sample also belongs to another study, concerning yellow fever vaccine responses in identical twins.

The chain uses TRBV21-1 and TRBJ2-5; TRBD2, the table's D call, lacks a check against the DNA. TRBV21-1 is shown as a pseudogene. This receptor was taken from a woman aged 18 to 35 in good health. Sequencing used memory (CD45RO+) T cells sorted from blood. The CDR3 bases are TGTGCCAGCAGCAAACGAGCCGATGGACTAGCGCCGCAAGAGACCCAGTACTTC. Protein sequence: CASSKRADGLAPQETQYF.